This entry lists 5 T cell receptor beta chains sequenced from one sample in a study of shared clonotypes between healthy human individuals. The data were produced by immunoSEQ multiplex PCR, yet TCRdb's version contains in-frame clones alone and is incomplete. Of fewer than 2.5 million clones listed, 93% are singletons. The sample taken for sequencing was naive CD4+ T cells from PBMCs. Sample subset: CD45RA+ positively selected. These receptors were obtained from a man aged 18 to 35 in good health. Some clones in this sample may be carry-over from other donors' samples.

A remark on this clone: Other DNA sequences of this sample code for an identical CDR3. This chain uses TRBV5-6 with TRBJ1-2; TRBD1 matches at 7 bases. CDR3 length equals 13 residues. Germline-derived CDR1 and CDR2 are SGHDT and YYEEEE. V trimming: 3 bases; J trimming: 5 bases; junction bases outside the gene matches: 4. The CDR3 loop reads CASSYRDRYGYTF. DNA of the CDR3: TGTGCCAGCAGCTACAGGGACAGATATGGCTACACCTTC.

The chain recombines TRBV28 with TRBJ1-5, with D uncertain. The V end lost 4 bases, the J end lost 0 bases, and 10 bases lay between the germline ends. Germline CDR1 and CDR2: MDHEN and SYDVKM. CDR3 length: 15 amino acids. CDR3 region: CASSSLSGSNQPQHF. The CDR3 region has the DNA TGTGCCAGCAGTTCCTTAAGCGGTAGCAATCAGCCCCAGCATTTT.

V and J are TRBV4-3 and TRBJ2-1; either TRBD1 or TRBD2 may fit D (5 bases each). The V and J ends lost 2 bases and 15 bases respectively, with 14 bases between them. This CDR3 has 12 amino acids. Germline V lookup: CDR1 LGHNA, CDR2 YSLEER. CDR3: CASSQPPGPRFF. The CDR3 nucleotides are TGCGCCAGCAGCCAACCCCCGGGACCGCGGTTCTTC.

This clone showed up just once. The V call is TRBV18, the J call TRBJ2-3; 7 bases are shared with TRBD1. This CDR3 has 15 amino acids. With 5 bases clipped from V and 1 base from J, the junction kept 6 bases outside the gene matches. Germline loops: CDR1 KGHSH, CDR2 LQKENI. CDR3 sequence: CASSFGQVGTDTQYF. CDR3 nucleotide sequence: TGTGCCAGCTCATTTGGACAGGTCGGCACAGATACGCAGTATTTT.

J is TRBJ1-4 and V is TRBV5-8; no clear D gene. The CDR3 sequence is 15 residues long. V lost 1 base and J lost 4, with 11 bases in between. CDR1 SGHTS and CDR2 YDEGEE come from the germline V gene. CDR3 nucleotide sequence: TGTGCCAGCAGCTTGCGAACAGTCTATAATGAAAAACTGTTTTTT. Residues: CASSLRTVYNEKLFF.